These 23 T cell receptor beta chains came from one sample sequenced in a study of cytomegalovirus exposure and HLA in healthy donors (dated by TCRdb to 2015 to 2018). The library came from the immunoSEQ multiplex PCR assay. For the multiplex PCR, a mixture combining 60 forward primers for TCR Vbeta segments and 13 reverse primers for TCR Jbeta segments was used. In TCRdb, the immuneACCESS table is reduced to in-frame sequences with V and J assigned. These tables do not hold every clone; where another copy was compared, an unresolved V gene accounts for under half, and the others remain unexplained. The sample table holds 160,000 or so clones, of which roughly 80% were seen once. Of the sample, approximately 1.5% is held by the ten largest clones. The sequencing input was PBMCs. Receptors originate from a male donor in good health and CMV-seronegative.

The chain recombines TRBV19 with TRBJ2-3, with 9 nucleotides matching TRBD1. Germline values: CDR1 LNHDA, CDR2 SQIVND (reference sequence). The junction had 10 bases not matched to a gene; V was cut back by 9 bases and J by 6 bases. The CDR3 length is 14 residues. The CDR3 DNA is TGTGCCAGCTCCGGGACAGGGCGTCCGGATACGCAGTATTTT. Protein: CASSGTGRPDTQYF.

The V gene is TRBV6-1, the J gene TRBJ2-7; perhaps TRBD2 as D (6 bases). Germline values: CDR1 MNHNS, CDR2 SASEGT. The V and J ends lost 2 bases and 7 bases respectively, with 12 bases between them. The CDR3 is made up of 13 amino acids. The CDR3 reads CASSEPEGKEQYF. The CDR3 DNA reads as TGTGCCAGCAGTGAACCGGAGGGAAAAGAGCAGTACTTC.

The V and J genes are TRBV11-3 and TRBJ2-5, with 11 bases identical to TRBD2. CDR1 SGHNT and CDR2 YENEEA come from the germline V gene. The V gene end was trimmed by 5 bases and the J gene end by 4 bases; junction bases not matched to a gene: 6. The CDR3 extends over 15 amino acids. In DNA, the CDR3 is TGTGCCAGCAGCCCAGGGACTAGCGGAGGAGAGACCCAGTACTTC. This translates into CASSPGTSGGETQYF.

The gene calls are TRBV5-1 and TRBJ2-2; 7 bases fit TRBD1. CDR1 SGHRS and CDR2 YFSETQ come from the germline V gene. The CDR3 runs 16 residues. V was pared by 4 bases and J by 0 bases, with 6 bases of the junction left unmatched. The CDR3 is CASSTRTGTNTGELFF. DNA of the CDR3: TGCGCCAGCAGCACCCGGACAGGCACGAACACCGGGGAGCTGTTTTTT.

This chain links TRBV5-1 with TRBJ2-3; 10 positions match TRBD2. Germline-derived CDR1 and CDR2 are SGHRS and YFSETQ. The CDR3 extends over 15 amino acids. V gave up 0 bases and J gave up 5 bases; unmatched junction bases: 3. CDR3 region: CASSLDSGGLDTQYF. CDR3 coding DNA: TGCGCCAGCAGCTTGGATAGCGGGGGGTTAGATACGCAGTATTTT.

This chain links TRBV27 with TRBJ1-5, with TRBD1 identical over 7 bases. CDR3 length: 15 amino acids. Trimming took 1 base from V and 3 from J; bases not matched to a gene: 3. Germline-derived CDR1 and CDR2 are MNHEY and SMNVEV (reference sequence). CDR3 in DNA: TGTGCCAGCAGTTTATTCAGGGGGGACAATCAGCCCCAGCATTTT. This sequence encodes CASSLFRGDNQPQHF.

The chain has TRBV6-5 and TRBJ2-1; 9 bases align to TRBD2. V lost 5 bases and J lost 0; bases outside the gene matches: 2. The CDR3 is 15 amino acids. CDR1 is MNHEY, CDR2 SVGAGI, per germline. The CDR3 DNA follows: TGTGCCAGCAGTAGCGGGGGGCCCTCCTACAATGAGCAGTTCTTC. Its translation: CASSSGGPSYNEQFF.

The rearrangement joins TRBV6-6 to TRBJ1-2, with D hard to call. Trimming took off 1 base at V and 13 bases at J, with 13 bases between the two ends. The CDR3 sequence is 12 residues long. CDR1 is MNHNY, CDR2 SVGAGI, per germline (reference sequence). The CDR3 DNA follows: TGTGCCAGCAGTTACTTGGAGGGAGCCACCACCTTC. Translated: CASSYLEGATTF.

In its sample, this clone was seen once. The chain employs TRBV28 and TRBJ2-1; 7 positions match TRBD2. The CDR3 spans 15 residues. V shed 6 bases and J 1 base; nucleotides not matched to a gene: 6. Germline CDR1 is MDHEN and CDR2 is SYDVKM. In nucleotides, the CDR3 is TGTGCCAGCAGGCTGGGCGGGAGTTCCTACAATGAGCAGTTCTTC. Its translation: CASRLGGSSYNEQFF.

This sequence joins TRBV19 and TRBJ2-3, with D tentatively TRBD1 (5 bases). Germline-derived CDR1 and CDR2 are LNHDA and SQIVND (reference sequence). V lost 0 bases and J lost 9, with 13 bases in between. CDR3 length: 14 residues. The CDR3 DNA follows: TGTGCCAGTAGTATAGAAGGGGCGCTTTCCACGCAGTATTTT. This gives the protein CASSIEGALSTQYF.

The chain carries TRBV4-3 and TRBJ2-3; D may be TRBD1 (5 bases). CDR3 size: 16 residues. Germline assignment: CDR1 LGHNA and CDR2 YSLEER. V dropped 1 base and J dropped 6 bases, with 17 bases sitting between them. This CDR3 is CASSQGQGATTDTQYF. The CDR3 bases are TGCGCCAGCAGCCAAGGGCAGGGCGCGACGACCGATACGCAGTATTTT.

The chain carries TRBV5-5 and TRBJ2-3; D perhaps matches TRBD1 (6 bases). In germline, CDR1 is SGHKS, CDR2 YYEKEE (reference sequence). The CDR3 extends over 14 amino acids. Trimming shortened V by 3 bases and J by 7 bases, and 15 bases separated the two germline ends. CDR3 DNA sequence: TGTGCCAGCAGCTCAACAGGGTTTGCAAATACGCAGTATTTT. Translating it yields CASSSTGFANTQYF.

J is TRBJ1-6 and V is TRBV6-5, with TRBD1 matching over 9 bases. Trimming at V came to 6 bases and at J to 7 bases, leaving 7 bases not matched to a gene. Germline lookup yields CDR1 MNHEY and CDR2 SVGAGI. CDR3 length: 15 residues. CDR3 sequence (DNA): TGTGCCAGCAGCCCCCGGACAGGGGCGAATTCACCCCTCCACTTT. It specifies CASSPRTGANSPLHF.

The chain joins TRBV19 to TRBJ2-5, with D unclear. CDR1 LNHDA and CDR2 SQIVND come from the germline V gene (reference sequence). V gave up 4 bases and J gave up 2 bases, with 8 bases separating them. CDR3 length: 13 amino acids. In DNA, the CDR3 is TGTGCCAGTAGTAACTCGAGACAAGAGACCCAGTACTTC. Protein: CASSNSRQETQYF.

This sequence joins TRBV9 and TRBJ1-3; possible D gene TRBD1, 5 bases. The V end was cut by 0 bases, the J end by 4 bases, with 11 bases between. Looked up from germline, CDR1 is SGDLS and CDR2 is YYNGEE. The CDR3 runs 15 residues. CDR3 in DNA: TGTGCCAGCAGCGTAGGCAGGGTAGACGGAAACACCATATATTTT. It specifies CASSVGRVDGNTIYF. Looking up the rest from reference TRBV9 and TRBJ1-3 gives the full variable domain: DSGVTQTPKHLITATGQRVTLRCSPRSGDLSVYWYQQSLDQGLQFLIQYYNGEERAKGNILERFSAQQFPDLHSELNLSSLELGDSALYFCASSVGRVDGNTIYFGEGSWLTVV.

This chain connects TRBV28 to TRBJ2-7, with a tentative D call TRBD2 (5 bases). The V end lost 6 bases, the J end lost 3 bases, and 6 bases lay between the germline ends. The CDR3 sequence is 11 residues long. Germline V CDR1 and CDR2: MDHEN, SYDVKM. CDR3 sequence reads: CASRRDYEQYF. Written as DNA, the CDR3 is TGTGCCAGCAGGAGGGACTACGAGCAGTACTTC.

The chain uses TRBV11-2 and TRBJ2-3, with 9 bases lining up with TRBD1. This CDR3 has 14 residues. The ends lost 6 bases at V and 2 bases at J; junction bases unmatched: 3. Germline CDR1 is SGHAT and CDR2 is FQNNGV. The CDR3 here is CASRGTGNTDTQYF. The CDR3 coding sequence is TGTGCCAGCAGGGGGACAGGGAACACAGATACGCAGTATTTT.

This rearrangement joins TRBV2 to TRBJ2-3; D possibly corresponds to TRBD2 (5 bases). The CDR3 length is 12 residues. The germline V and J ends were trimmed by 7 bases and 6 bases, with 11 bases remaining between them. Germline CDR1 reads SNHLY; CDR2 reads FYNNEI. CDR3 bases: TGTGCCAGCATAGGCCGGGGTGATACGCAGTATTTT. Translation gives CASIGRGDTQYF.

The V call is TRBV27, the J call TRBJ2-2; 8 bases match TRBD2. V shed 5 bases and J 4 bases; nucleotides not matched to a gene: 6. From germline, CDR1 is MNHEY and CDR2 SMNVEV (reference sequence). The CDR3 consists of 15 residues. CDR3 sequence (DNA): TGTGCCAGCAGTCCCTCGGGGGGGCTCACCGGGGAGCTGTTTTTT. This translates into CASSPSGGLTGELFF.

The chain recombines TRBV5-1 with TRBJ2-3, with 7 bases aligning to TRBD2. V lost 8 bases, J lost 2 bases, and 14 bases stayed unmatched. CDR1 is SGHRS, CDR2 YFSETQ, per germline. This CDR3 contains 16 residues. CDR3 sequence (DNA): TGCGCCAGACACCCCCGCGGGGACTATGACACAGATACGCAGTATTTT. Its translation: CARHPRGDYDTDTQYF.

This chain uses TRBV6-6 with TRBJ1-5, with 9 bases matching TRBD1. J gave up 4 bases and V 6 bases, and 7 bases lay outside the gene matches. CDR3 length equals 15 residues. Germline loops: CDR1 MNHNY, CDR2 SVGAGI (reference sequence). The CDR3: CASRGGQGPNQPQHF. CDR3 nucleotide sequence: TGTGCCAGCAGGGGGGGACAGGGCCCAAATCAGCCCCAGCATTTT.

The chain has TRBV7-9 and TRBJ2-2, with TRBD1 matching 11 bases. This CDR3 spans 18 amino acids. J was trimmed by 3 bases and V by 10 bases; bases with no gene match: 16. The V gene's germline CDR1 is SEHNR and CDR2 FQNEAQ (reference sequence). CDR3: CATRSGTGGQWDTGELFF. The CDR3 bases are TGTGCCACCAGGTCTGGGACAGGGGGTCAGTGGGACACCGGGGAGCTGTTTTTT.

This chain connects TRBV7-9 to TRBJ1-5; 7 bases are shared with TRBD1. Germline V gene lookup returns CDR1 SEHNR and CDR2 FQNEAQ (reference sequence). CDR3 length equals 14 residues. V trimming: 5 bases; J trimming: 6 bases; junction bases outside the gene matches: 7. The CDR3 is CASSQQGSVQPQHF. DNA of the CDR3: TGTGCCAGCAGCCAACAGGGGTCTGTTCAGCCCCAGCATTTT.